This T cell receptor beta chain was found in a study of T cell repertoires in cytomegalovirus infection (dated by TCRdb to about 2019). About the investigation overall: The HLA type of each donor mattered for the analysis, because public TCR beta signatures pointed to carriage of CMV infection along with the matching HLA type. Results the study describes overall, beyond this receptor: Cumulative frequency of public TCR beta family members discriminated carriers of CMV infection plus the relevant HLA type in this cohort and an independent approximately 370-donor cohort. The ex vivo response was dominated by HLA-C-restricted CMV-specific TCR beta clonotypes, which also provided the single most frequent clonotype in two of eight donors.

This clonotype was detected ten times or more. Its target antigen remains unknown. No per-base quality is available; no much larger clone lies one base away. From the cysteine up to the phenylalanine, the CDR3 has a length of 12 residues. The read is trimmed to its CDR3 DNA, 36 bases read in frame from base 1. Trimming takes 5 bases off V and 9 bases off J; junction bases not matched to a gene: 4. CDR1 and CDR2 are drawn from the germline V gene: SGHTA, FQGNSA. The sample was run on an Illumina HiSeq 1500. The public reads were reprocessed in TCRdb via fastp at Q25 and MiXCR, keeping in-frame beta chains. Each CDR3 protein gets just one entry, which takes the most common genes and DNA from the rows behind it. A total of around 350,000 distinct CDR3 sequences appear in this sample, about a sixth of them only once. Together, the top ten hold around 8.6% of the sample.

The sequence joins TRBV7-2 to TRBJ2-5; 9 central nucleotides agree with TRBD1. The sequenced sample consisted of PBMCs. This sequence was found in a human donor in good health (CMV status not recorded). Some clones in this sample may be carry-over from other donors' samples. DNA sequence: TGTGCCAGCAGCATGGACAGGGGCGCCCAGTACTTC. Translated, this is CASSMDRGAQYF.